One TCR beta chain is described in this entry. Its antigen is unknown. This record comes from a study of Ad26.COV2.S vaccination and SARS-CoV-2 variants. At the level of the study: Within the COV1001 Ad26.COV2.S trial arm, the donor was enrolled. Intramuscular Ad26.COV2.S at 5x10^10 or 1x10^11 viral particles.

The V gene's germline CDR1 is SGHTA and CDR2 FQGNSA. V gave up 3 bases and J gave up 7 bases, with 13 bases separating them. CDR3 length equals 14 residues. TCRdb keeps only in-frame clones here, not all; method: immunoSEQ multiplex PCR. Found here are just over 350,000 clones, about 85% of them singletons; the top ten hold 3.3%. Broader study findings: While placebo recipients had lower spike-specific TCR breadth, vaccine recipients had more.

Described treatment: 15 to 20 received Ad26.COV2.S at low or high dose, single or two shots; about five received placebo; per-sample allocation not given. Repertoires come from day 63 after the first vaccine or placebo injection. The chain joins TRBV7-2 to TRBJ2-1, with a possible D match to TRBD2 (5 bases). The source of this sequence is a person between 18 and 60 years old who received the Ad26.COV2.S COVID-19 vaccine or a placebo. The source was peripheral blood, collected in a trial of Ad26.COV2.S vaccine versus placebo. CDR3 sequence: CASSFYTTGNEQFF. CDR3 coding DNA: TGTGCCAGCAGCTTTTATACTACGGGGAATGAGCAGTTCTTC.